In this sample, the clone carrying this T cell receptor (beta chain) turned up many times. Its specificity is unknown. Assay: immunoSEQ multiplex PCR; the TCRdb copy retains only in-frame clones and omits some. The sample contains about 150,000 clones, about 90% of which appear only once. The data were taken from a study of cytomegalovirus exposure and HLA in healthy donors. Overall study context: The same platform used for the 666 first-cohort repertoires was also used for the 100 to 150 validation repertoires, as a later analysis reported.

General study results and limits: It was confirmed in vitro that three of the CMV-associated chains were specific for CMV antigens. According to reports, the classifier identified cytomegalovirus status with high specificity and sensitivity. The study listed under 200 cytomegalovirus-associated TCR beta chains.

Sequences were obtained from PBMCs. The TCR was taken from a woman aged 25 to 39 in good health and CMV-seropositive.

The CDR3 is CASSLRTVLGVWNGYTF. The CDR3, as DNA: TGTGCCAGCAGCCTTCGGACAGTTTTGGGAGTGTGGAATGGCTACACCTTC. This chain joins TRBV14 and TRBJ1-2; perhaps TRBD1 as D (6 bases). Trimming removed 4 bases from V and 6 bases from J, with 24 bases in between. The CDR3 has 17 residues. Per germline, CDR1 SGHDN and CDR2 FVKESK.